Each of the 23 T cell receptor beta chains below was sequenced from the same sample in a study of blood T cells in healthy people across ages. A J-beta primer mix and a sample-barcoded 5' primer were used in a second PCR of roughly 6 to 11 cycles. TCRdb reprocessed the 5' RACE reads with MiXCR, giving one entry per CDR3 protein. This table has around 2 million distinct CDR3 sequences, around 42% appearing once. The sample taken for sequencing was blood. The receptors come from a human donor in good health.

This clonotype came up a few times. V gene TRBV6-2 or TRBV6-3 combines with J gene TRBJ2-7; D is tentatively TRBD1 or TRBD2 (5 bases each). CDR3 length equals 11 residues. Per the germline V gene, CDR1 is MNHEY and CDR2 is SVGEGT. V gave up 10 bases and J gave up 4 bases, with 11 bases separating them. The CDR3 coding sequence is TGTGCCACCCGGGACCCTTACGAGCAGTACTTC. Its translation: CATRDPYEQYF.

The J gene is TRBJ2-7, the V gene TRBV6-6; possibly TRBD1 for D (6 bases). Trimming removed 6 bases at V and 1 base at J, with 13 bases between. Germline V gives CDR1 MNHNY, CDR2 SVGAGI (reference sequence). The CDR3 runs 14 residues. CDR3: CASSPIGQSYEQYF. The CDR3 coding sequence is TGTGCCAGCAGCCCTATCGGACAGTCCTACGAGCAGTACTTC.

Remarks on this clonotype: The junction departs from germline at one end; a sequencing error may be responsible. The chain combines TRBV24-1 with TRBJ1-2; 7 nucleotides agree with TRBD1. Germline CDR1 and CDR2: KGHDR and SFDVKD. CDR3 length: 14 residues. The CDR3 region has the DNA TGTGCCACCAGTGGTTTGCCAGGGGGCTATGGCTACACCTTC. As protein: CATSGLPGGYGYTF.

This CDR3 reads CSVEGIGQGASEQYF. CDR3 sequence (DNA): TGCAGCGTTGAAGGTATTGGGCAGGGAGCCTCCGAGCAGTACTTC. The rearrangement uses TRBV29-1 and TRBJ2-7; D tentatively reads TRBD1 or TRBD2 (5 bases each). The CDR3 covers 15 residues. The germline gives CDR1 SQVTM, CDR2 ANQGSEA. Trimming removed 1 base from V and 6 bases from J, with 19 bases in between.

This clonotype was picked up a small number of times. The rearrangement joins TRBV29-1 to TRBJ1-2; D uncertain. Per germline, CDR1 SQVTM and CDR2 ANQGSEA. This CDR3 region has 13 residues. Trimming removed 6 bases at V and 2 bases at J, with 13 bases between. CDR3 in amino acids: CSVPGPGNYGYTF. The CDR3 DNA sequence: TGCAGCGTACCTGGACCAGGAAACTATGGCTACACCTTC.

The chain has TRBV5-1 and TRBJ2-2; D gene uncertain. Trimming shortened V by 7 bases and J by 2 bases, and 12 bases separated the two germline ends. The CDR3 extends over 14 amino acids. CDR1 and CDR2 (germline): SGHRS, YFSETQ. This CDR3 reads CASGKSVNTGELFF. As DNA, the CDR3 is TGCGCCAGCGGGAAGAGCGTAAACACCGGGGAGCTGTTTTTT.

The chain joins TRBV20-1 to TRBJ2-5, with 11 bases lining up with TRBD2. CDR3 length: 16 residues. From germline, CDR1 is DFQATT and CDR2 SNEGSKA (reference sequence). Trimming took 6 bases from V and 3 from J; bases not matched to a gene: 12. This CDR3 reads CSAFTTGTSGEETQYF. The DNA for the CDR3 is TGCAGTGCCTTCACAACCGGGACTAGCGGAGAAGAGACCCAGTACTTC.

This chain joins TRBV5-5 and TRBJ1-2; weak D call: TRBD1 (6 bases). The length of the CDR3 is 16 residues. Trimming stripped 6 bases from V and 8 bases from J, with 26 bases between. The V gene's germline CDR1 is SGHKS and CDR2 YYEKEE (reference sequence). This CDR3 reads CASTLGGLPSVGGYTF. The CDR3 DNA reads TGTGCCAGCACCCTAGGGGGTCTCCCCAGCGTGGGAGGCTACACCTTC.

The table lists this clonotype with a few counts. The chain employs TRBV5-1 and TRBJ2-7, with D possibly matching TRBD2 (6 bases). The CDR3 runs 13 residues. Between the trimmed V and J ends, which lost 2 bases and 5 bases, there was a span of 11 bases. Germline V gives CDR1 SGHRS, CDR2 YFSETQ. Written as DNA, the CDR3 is TGCGCCAGCAGCTTTAACGGGGGTCACGAGCAGTACTTC. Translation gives CASSFNGGHEQYF.

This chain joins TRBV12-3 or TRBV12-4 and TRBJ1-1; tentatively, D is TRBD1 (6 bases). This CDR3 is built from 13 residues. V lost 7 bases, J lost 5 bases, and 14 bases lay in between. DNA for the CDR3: TGTGCCAGCAACAAACAGGGTGTAACTGAAGCTTTCTTT. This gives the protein CASNKQGVTEAFF.

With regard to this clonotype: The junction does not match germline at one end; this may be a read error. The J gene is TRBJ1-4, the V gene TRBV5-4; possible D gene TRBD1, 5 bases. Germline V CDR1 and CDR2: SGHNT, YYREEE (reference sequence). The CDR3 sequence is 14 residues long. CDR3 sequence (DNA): TGTGCCGGCAGCCCCGCGGGGGGTAATGAAAAACTGTTTTTT. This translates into CAGSPAGGNEKLFF.

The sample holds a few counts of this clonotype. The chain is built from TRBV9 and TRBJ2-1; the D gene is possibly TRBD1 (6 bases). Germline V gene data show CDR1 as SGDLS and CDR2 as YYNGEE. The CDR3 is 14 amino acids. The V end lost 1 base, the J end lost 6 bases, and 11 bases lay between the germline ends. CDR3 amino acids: CASSVTQGVNEQFF. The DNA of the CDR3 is TGTGCCAGCAGCGTAACACAGGGAGTCAATGAGCAGTTCTTC.

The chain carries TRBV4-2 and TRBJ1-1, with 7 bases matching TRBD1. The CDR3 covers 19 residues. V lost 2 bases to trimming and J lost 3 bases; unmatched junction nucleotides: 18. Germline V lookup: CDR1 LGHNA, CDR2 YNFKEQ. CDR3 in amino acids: CASSQPYTGEGLYDTEAFF. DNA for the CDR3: TGTGCCAGCAGCCAACCGTACACAGGGGAAGGTTTATATGACACTGAAGCTTTCTTT.

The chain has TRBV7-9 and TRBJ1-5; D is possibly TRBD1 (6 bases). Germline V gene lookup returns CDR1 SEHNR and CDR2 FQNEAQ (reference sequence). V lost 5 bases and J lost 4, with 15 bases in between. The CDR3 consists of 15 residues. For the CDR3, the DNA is TGTGCCAGCAGCACGACTGGAGGACAGAATCAGCCCCAGCATTTT. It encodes CASSTTGGQNQPQHF.

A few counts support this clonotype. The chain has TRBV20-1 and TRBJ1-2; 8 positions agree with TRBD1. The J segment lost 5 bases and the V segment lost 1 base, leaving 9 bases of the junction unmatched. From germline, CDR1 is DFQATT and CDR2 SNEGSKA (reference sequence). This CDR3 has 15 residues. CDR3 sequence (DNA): TGCAGTGCTAGAGTTATAGGACAGGGTCGGTATGGCTACACCTTC. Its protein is CSARVIGQGRYGYTF.

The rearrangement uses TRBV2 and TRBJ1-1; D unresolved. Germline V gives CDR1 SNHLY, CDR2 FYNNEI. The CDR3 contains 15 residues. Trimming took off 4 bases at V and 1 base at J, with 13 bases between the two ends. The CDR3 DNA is TGTGCCAGCAGTGCGAATGGGCAAAGGAACACTGAAGCTTTCTTT. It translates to CASSANGQRNTEAFF.

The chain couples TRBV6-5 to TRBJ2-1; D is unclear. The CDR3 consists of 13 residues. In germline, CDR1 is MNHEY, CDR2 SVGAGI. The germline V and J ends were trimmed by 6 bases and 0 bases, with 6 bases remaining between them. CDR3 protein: CASRTFSYNEQFF. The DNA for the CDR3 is TGTGCCAGCAGAACTTTCTCCTACAATGAGCAGTTCTTC.

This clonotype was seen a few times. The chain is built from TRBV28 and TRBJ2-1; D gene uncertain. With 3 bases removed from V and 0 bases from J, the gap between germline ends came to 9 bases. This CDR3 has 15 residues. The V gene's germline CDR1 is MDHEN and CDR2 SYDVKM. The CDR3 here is CASSFLYPSYNEQFF. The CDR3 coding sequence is TGTGCCAGCAGTTTTTTATACCCCTCCTACAATGAGCAGTTCTTC.

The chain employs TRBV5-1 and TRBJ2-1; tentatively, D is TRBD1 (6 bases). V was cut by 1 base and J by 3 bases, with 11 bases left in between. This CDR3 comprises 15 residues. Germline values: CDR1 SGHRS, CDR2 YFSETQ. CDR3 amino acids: CASSLSTQGYNEQFF. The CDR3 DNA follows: TGCGCCAGCAGCTTGTCTACACAGGGCTACAATGAGCAGTTCTTC.

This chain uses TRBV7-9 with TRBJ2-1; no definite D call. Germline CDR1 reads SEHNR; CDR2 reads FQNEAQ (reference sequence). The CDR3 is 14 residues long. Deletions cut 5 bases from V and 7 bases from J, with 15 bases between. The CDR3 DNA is TGTGCCAGCAGCAGAGGAGCAAGTGAGAATGAGCAGTTCTTC. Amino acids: CASSRGASENEQFF.

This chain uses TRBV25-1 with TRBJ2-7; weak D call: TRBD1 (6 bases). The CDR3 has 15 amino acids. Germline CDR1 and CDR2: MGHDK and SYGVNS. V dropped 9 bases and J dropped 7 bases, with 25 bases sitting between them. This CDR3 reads CARRPLTGTSPEQYF. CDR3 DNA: TGTGCCAGACGCCCCCTAACCGGGACATCCCCTGAGCAGTACTTC.

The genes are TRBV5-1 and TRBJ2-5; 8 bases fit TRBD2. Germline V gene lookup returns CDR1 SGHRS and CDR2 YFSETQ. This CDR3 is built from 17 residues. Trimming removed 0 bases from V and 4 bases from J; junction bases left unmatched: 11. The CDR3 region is CASSLESGGLWGETQYF. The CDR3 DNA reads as TGCGCCAGCAGCTTGGAAAGCGGGGGATTATGGGGAGAGACCCAGTACTTC.

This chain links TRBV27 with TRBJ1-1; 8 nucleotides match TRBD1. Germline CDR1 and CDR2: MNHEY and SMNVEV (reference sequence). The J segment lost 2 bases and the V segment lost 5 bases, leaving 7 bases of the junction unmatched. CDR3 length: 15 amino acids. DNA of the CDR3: TGTGCCAGCAGTCTCTGGGGACAGGCAAACACTGAAGCTTTCTTT. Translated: CASSLWGQANTEAFF.